This TCR beta chain was identified in a study of shared clonotypes between healthy human individuals. Overall study context: Used for every donor were three CD4 naive, three CD4 memory, two CD8 naive and one CD8 memory plate. General observations from the study: Non-shared clonotypes displayed generation probabilities falling below those of clonotypes present in all four donors.

A remark on this clone: Its antigen is undetermined.

With 1 base clipped from V and 6 bases from J, the junction kept 14 bases outside the gene matches. Germline V CDR1 and CDR2: MGHRA, YSYEKL. This CDR3 has 17 amino acids. At a deep level, the assay was run. The genomic DNA of each subset was split evenly across several immunoSEQ plates. Sequenced by immunoSEQ multiplex PCR; TCRdb stores in-frame clones only, minus some. This table holds hundreds of thousands of clones, roughly 95% found once. Naive CD8 cells, CD45RO-negative and positively selected for CCR7, excluded terminally differentiated effector memory CD45RA+ cells. This TCR was sampled from a woman aged 25 to 39 in good health. This sequence joins TRBV4-1 and TRBJ2-7; TRBD2 matches at 8 bases. Material for sequencing was naive CD8+ T cells sorted from blood. The CDR3 DNA follows: TGCGCCAGCAGCCAAGTGCCCGCGGGAGGTCGTCTCGCCGAGCAGTACTTC. It specifies CASSQVPAGGRLAEQYF.